A selection of T cell receptor beta chains follows, all from one sample in a study of Ad26.COV2.S vaccination and SARS-CoV-2 variants. Profiled with immunoSEQ multiplex PCR; TCRdb holds only in-frame clones, not every one. Of approximately 97,000 clones in the sample, over 70% were seen once. Sequences were derived from peripheral blood, sampled after recovery from COVID-19. These receptors came from a human donor who had recovered from COVID-19. Each CDR3 is given with its conserved first and last residue. Fields, in order: D gene, clone size, V gene, J gene, CDR3 protein, CDR3 DNA. A D gene is named only where the DNA matches it firmly. Some rows mark clone size as missing; the rest say once, few, many or name a class of expanded clone.

D: TRBD1
size: -
V: TRBV7-3
J: TRBJ2-2
CDR3: CASSANGQGIGAGELFF
DNA: TGTGCCAGCAGCGCTAACGGACAGGGGATCGGTGCCGGGGAGCTGTTTTTT

D: -
size: -
V: TRBV7-3
J: TRBJ2-3
CDR3: CASSLGGDLSGTQYF
DNA: TGTGCCAGCAGCTTAGGCGGGGACCTCTCGGGTACGCAGTATTTT

D: -
size: -
V: TRBV5-6
J: TRBJ2-4
CDR3: CASSDWSGKNIQYF
DNA: TGTGCCAGCAGCGACTGGTCCGGGAAAAACATTCAGTACTTC

D: -
size: -
V: TRBV5-4
J: TRBJ2-7
CDR3: CASSRTVEGREQYF
DNA: TGTGCCAGCAGCCGAACGGTTGAGGGGAGGGAGCAGTACTTC

D: -
size: -
V: TRBV7-9
J: TRBJ2-7
CDR3: CASSITGLYYEQYF
DNA: TGTGCCAGCAGCATAACAGGCTTATACTACGAGCAGTACTTC

D: TRBD1
size: -
V: TRBV7-9
J: TRBJ2-5
CDR3: CASSPLIRGQGFQETQYF
DNA: TGTGCCAGCAGCCCACTAATTAGAGGACAGGGGTTCCAAGAGACCCAGTACTTC

D: -
size: -
V: TRBV11-2
J: TRBJ1-1
CDR3: CASSYLRTAGEAFF
DNA: TGTGCCAGCAGCTACCTAAGGACAGCCGGTGAAGCTTTCTTT

D: -
size: -
V: TRBV5-5
J: TRBJ1-1
CDR3: CASSARTVMNTEAFF
DNA: TGTGCCAGCAGCGCCCGGACAGTAATGAACACTGAAGCTTTCTTT

D: -
size: once
V: TRBV4-2
J: TRBJ1-2
CDR3: CASSLWGGGDGYGYTF
DNA: TGTGCCAGCAGCCTTTGGGGGGGAGGGGATGGCTATGGCTACACCTTC

D: -
size: few
V: TRBV28
J: TRBJ1-1
CDR3: CASSSPGGKNTEAFF
DNA: TGTGCCAGCAGTTCGCCGGGAGGGAAGAACACTGAAGCTTTCTTT

D: -
size: -
V: TRBV5-4
J: TRBJ1-2
CDR3: CASSFSYREGYTF
DNA: TGTGCCAGCAGCTTCAGCTACAGGGAAGGCTACACCTTC

D: -
size: -
V: TRBV19
J: TRBJ1-1
CDR3: CASSIGGGPLYMNTEAFF
DNA: TGTGCCAGTAGTATAGGGGGGGGGCCCCTCTACATGAACACTGAAGCTTTCTTT

D: TRBD1
size: -
V: TRBV29-1
J: TRBJ1-2
CDR3: CSVEVRQGAPTYGYTF
DNA: TGCAGCGTTGAGGTGCGACAGGGGGCGCCAACCTATGGCTACACCTTC

D: -
size: -
V: TRBV3-1/TRBV3-2
J: TRBJ1-3
CDR3: CASSPSGNTIYF
DNA: TGTGCCAGCAGTCCTTCTGGAAACACCATATATTTT

D: TRBD2
size: -
V: TRBV10-1
J: TRBJ2-3
CDR3: CASQRGTSTDTQYF
DNA: TGCGCCAGCCAGCGGGGGACTAGCACAGATACGCAGTATTTT

D: TRBD2
size: -
V: TRBV2
J: TRBJ2-1
CDR3: CASKASGSSNSYNEQFF
DNA: TGTGCCAGCAAGGCTAGCGGGAGTAGCAACTCCTACAATGAGCAGTTCTTC

D: -
size: -
V: TRBV19
J: TRBJ1-5
CDR3: CASSILYQPQHF
DNA: TGTGCCAGTAGTATCCTGTATCAGCCCCAGCATTTT

D: -
size: -
V: TRBV5-6
J: TRBJ1-3
CDR3: CASPGTAESGNTIYF
DNA: TGTGCCAGCCCGGGTACGGCTGAGTCCGGAAACACCATATATTTT

D: -
size: few
V: TRBV10-1
J: TRBJ2-1
CDR3: CASSGQNYNEQFF
DNA: TGCGCCAGCAGTGGACAGAACTACAATGAGCAGTTCTTC

D: TRBD1
size: -
V: TRBV2
J: TRBJ2-3
CDR3: CASSEPQRGQGEIDTQYF
DNA: TGTGCCAGCAGTGAACCCCAAAGAGGACAGGGAGAAATAGATACGCAGTATTTT

D: -
size: -
V: TRBV30
J: TRBJ1-5
CDR3: CAWSKQESEPQHF
DNA: TGTGCCTGGAGTAAACAGGAATCGGAGCCCCAGCATTTT

D: TRBD1
size: -
V: TRBV30
J: TRBJ2-7
CDR3: CAWNRQGPYEQYF
DNA: TGTGCCTGGAATAGACAGGGCCCCTACGAGCAGTACTTC

D: -
size: -
V: TRBV25-1
J: TRBJ1-2
CDR3: CASSGRINYGYTF
DNA: TGTGCCAGCAGTGGCAGAATTAACTATGGCTACACCTTC

D: -
size: -
V: TRBV3-1/TRBV3-2
J: TRBJ2-3
CDR3: CASSQAGISTDTQYF
DNA: TGTGCCAGCAGCCAAGCAGGGATTAGCACAGATACGCAGTATTTT

D: -
size: -
V: TRBV4-3
J: TRBJ1-2
CDR3: CASSPRDDTF
DNA: TGCGCCAGCAGCCCGCGGGACGACACCTTC

D: -
size: -
V: TRBV4-1
J: TRBJ2-2
CDR3: CASSHNIRESLAGELFF
DNA: TGCGCCAGCAGCCATAATATAAGGGAATCTCTGGCCGGGGAGCTGTTTTTT

D: -
size: -
V: TRBV7-9
J: TRBJ2-7
CDR3: CASSTIRGVTYEQYF
DNA: TGTGCCAGCAGCACGATTAGGGGGGTCACCTACGAGCAGTACTTC

D: -
size: -
V: TRBV7-9
J: TRBJ2-3
CDR3: CASSLGGAGLRSTDTQYF
DNA: TGTGCCAGCAGCTTAGGGGGGGCTGGCCTACGGAGCACAGATACGCAGTATTTT

D: -
size: -
V: TRBV7-9
J: TRBJ1-2
CDR3: CASSDPSKEDGYTF
DNA: TGTGCCAGCAGCGATCCAAGTAAGGAGGATGGCTACACCTTC